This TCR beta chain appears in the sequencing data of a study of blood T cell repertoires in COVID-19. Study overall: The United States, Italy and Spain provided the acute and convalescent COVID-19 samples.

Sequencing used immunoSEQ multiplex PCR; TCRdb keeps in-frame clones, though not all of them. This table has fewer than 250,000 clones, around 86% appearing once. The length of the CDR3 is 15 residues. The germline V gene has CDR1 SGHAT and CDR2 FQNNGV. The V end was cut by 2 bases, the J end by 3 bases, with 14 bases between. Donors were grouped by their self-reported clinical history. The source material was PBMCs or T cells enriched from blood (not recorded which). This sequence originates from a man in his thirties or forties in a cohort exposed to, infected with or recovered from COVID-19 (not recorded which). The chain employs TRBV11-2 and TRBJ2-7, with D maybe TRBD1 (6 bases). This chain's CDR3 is CASSLQGRAFYEQYF. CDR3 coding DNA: TGTGCCAGCAGCTTACAGGGGCGGGCTTTCTACGAGCAGTACTTC.